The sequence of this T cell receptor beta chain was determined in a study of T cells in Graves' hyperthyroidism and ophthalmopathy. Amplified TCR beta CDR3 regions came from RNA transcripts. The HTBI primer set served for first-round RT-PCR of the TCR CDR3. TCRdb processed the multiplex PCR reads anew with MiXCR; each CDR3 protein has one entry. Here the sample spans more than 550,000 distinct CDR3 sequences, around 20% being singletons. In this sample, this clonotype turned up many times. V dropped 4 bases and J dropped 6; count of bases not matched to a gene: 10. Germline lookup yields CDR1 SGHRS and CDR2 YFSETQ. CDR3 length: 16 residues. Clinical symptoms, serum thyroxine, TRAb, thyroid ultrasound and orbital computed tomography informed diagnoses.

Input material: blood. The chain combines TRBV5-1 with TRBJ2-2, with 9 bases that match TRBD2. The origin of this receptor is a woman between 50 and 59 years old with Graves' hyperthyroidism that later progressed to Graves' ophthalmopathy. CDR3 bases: TGCGCCAGCAGCCACGGACTAGCGCCAAAACCCGGGGAGCTGTTTTTT. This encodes CASSHGLAPKPGELFF.